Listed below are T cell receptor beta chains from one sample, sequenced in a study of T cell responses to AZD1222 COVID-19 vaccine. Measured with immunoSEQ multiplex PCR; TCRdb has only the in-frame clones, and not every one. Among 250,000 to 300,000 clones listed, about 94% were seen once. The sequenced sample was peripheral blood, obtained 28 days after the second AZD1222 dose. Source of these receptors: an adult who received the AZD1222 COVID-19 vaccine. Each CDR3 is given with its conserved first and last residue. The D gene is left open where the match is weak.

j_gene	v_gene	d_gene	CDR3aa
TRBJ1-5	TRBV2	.	CASGLQENQPQHF
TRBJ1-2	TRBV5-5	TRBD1	CASSTRTGGEYGYTF
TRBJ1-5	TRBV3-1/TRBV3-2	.	CASSQGLGQPQHF
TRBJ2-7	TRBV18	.	CASSPGLGAGEQYF
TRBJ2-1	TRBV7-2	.	CASSTDRFYYNEQFF
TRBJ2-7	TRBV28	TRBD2	CASIGGSGTDYEQYF
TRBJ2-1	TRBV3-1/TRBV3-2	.	CASSQGAASYNEQFF
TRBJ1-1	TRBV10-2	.	CASSDIGGVNTEAFF
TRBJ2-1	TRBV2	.	CASSEGGSNYNEQFF
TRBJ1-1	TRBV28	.	CASRAAGLGDTEAFF
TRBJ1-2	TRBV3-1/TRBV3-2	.	CASSRTVNYGYTF
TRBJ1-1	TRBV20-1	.	CSALDTEAFF
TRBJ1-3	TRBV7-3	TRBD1	CASSFGTGAGNTIYF
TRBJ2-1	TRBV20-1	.	CSALENEQFF
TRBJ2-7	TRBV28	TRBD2	CATETSGITYEQYF
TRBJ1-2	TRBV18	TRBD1	CASSPPTGVYGYTF
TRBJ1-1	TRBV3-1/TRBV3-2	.	CASSQPGGLEAFF
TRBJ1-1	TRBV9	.	CASSRLGGMNTEAFF
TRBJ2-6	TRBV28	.	CASSLGMGAVLGANVLTF
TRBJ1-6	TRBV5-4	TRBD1	CASSWTGAGSPLHF
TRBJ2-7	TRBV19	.	CASSIVSQTEPAYEQYF
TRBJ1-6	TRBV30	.	CAWNLAANNSPLHF
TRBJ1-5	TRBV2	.	CASSEQGQPQHF
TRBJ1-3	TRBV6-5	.	CASSYRGTGNTIYF
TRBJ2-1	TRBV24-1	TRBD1	CATSDPKTGIDEQFF
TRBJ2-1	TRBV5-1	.	CASSPAKNEQFF
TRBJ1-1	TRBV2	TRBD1	CATQQGAVTEAFF
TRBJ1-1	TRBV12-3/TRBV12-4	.	CASSLVGVAFF
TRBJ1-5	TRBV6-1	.	CASSSREPQHF
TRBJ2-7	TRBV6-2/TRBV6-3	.	CASSYFPYEQYF
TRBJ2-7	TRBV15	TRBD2	CATSRALAGWDEQYF